This T cell receptor (beta chain) originates from a study of blood T cell repertoires in COVID-19. Study context: The United States, Italy and Spain supplied acute and convalescent COVID-19 samples. The cDNA or gDNA used as material had been derived from T cells, B-cell-depleted T cells, or PBMCs.

Germline assignment: CDR1 SGHRS and CDR2 YFSETQ. V lost 4 bases, J lost 7 bases, and 8 bases stayed unmatched. The CDR3 totals 13 residues. Seattle patient enrollment occurred during active infection, with longitudinal follow-up thereafter. Original data processing: Estimation of nucleated cell counts was performed using reference gene primer amplification. Assay used: immunoSEQ multiplex PCR; TCRdb lists only in-frame clones, some missing. V and J calls and clone size are those listed in that table; D and trimming were worked out from the DNA. The sample shows 150,000 to 180,000 clones, roughly 80% of them seen only once.

V usage is TRBV5-1 and J usage is TRBJ2-7; 7 nucleotides line up with TRBD1. Sequencing was carried out using peripheral blood. The receptor's source is an older woman with COVID-19, enrolled during active disease. The CDR3: CASSLTGAREQYF. The CDR3 nucleotides read TGCGCCAGCAGCCTCACAGGGGCGAGGGAGCAGTACTTC.